This paragraph reports one TCR beta chain. With 4 bases removed from V and 7 bases from J, the gap between germline ends came to 17 bases. Germline V gene data show CDR1 as SGDLS and CDR2 as YYNGEE. This CDR3 has 15 residues. The data stem from a study of blood T cell repertoires in COVID-19. Study-level background: PBMCs, B-cell-depleted T cells, or T cells provided the cDNA or gDNA that made up the material.

Donors of Cohort 3 who recovered were those that had two negative PCRs, clearance, or symptom resolution. In the authors' workflow: By means of reference gene primer amplification, nucleated cell counts were estimated. Produced via immunoSEQ multiplex PCR; TCRdb's table is partial and in-frame only. V and J calls and clone size come straight from that table; D and trimming were deduced from the DNA. In the table there are around 250,000 clones, around nine tenths of which are singletons. This sequence joins TRBV9 and TRBJ2-2, with D possibly being TRBD2 (6 bases). This receptor was taken from a woman aged 45-65 years who had recovered from COVID-19. Sequenced: PBMCs or T cells enriched from blood (not recorded which). The CDR3 is CASSPRNPDYGELFF. CDR3 coding DNA: TGTGCCAGCAGCCCCCGTAATCCGGACTACGGGGAGCTGTTTTTT. Based on the CDR3 plus reference TRBV9 and TRBJ2-2, the full variable domain is DSGVTQTPKHLITATGQRVTLRCSPRSGDLSVYWYQQSLDQGLQFLIQYYNGEERAKGNILERFSAQQFPDLHSELNLSSLELGDSALYFCASSPRNPDYGELFFGEGSRLTVL.